The 25 T cell receptor beta chains in this list originate from one sample, sequenced in a study of T cells in Graves' hyperthyroidism and ophthalmopathy. Amplified TCR beta CDR3 regions came from RNA transcripts. HTBI primers drove first-round RT-PCR of the TCR CDR3. Using its own MiXCR run on the multiplex PCR reads, TCRdb lists one record per CDR3 protein. This sample has hundreds of thousands of distinct CDR3 sequences, with roughly 37% found just once. The material sequenced was blood. The receptors here all came from a man aged 18 to 30 with Graves' hyperthyroidism.

This clonotype was picked up many times. The chain combines TRBV2 with TRBJ1-5; tentative D call: TRBD1 (6 bases). The CDR3 contains 15 residues. V was trimmed by 5 bases and J by 1 base, leaving 12 bases between them. The germline gives CDR1 SNHLY, CDR2 FYNNEI. The CDR3 bases are TGTGCCAGCAGTAGGGCTACAGGGAGCAATCAGCCCCAGCATTTT. Its protein product is CASSRATGSNQPQHF.

This clonotype was seen once. CDR3 nucleotides: TGTGCCAGCAGCCCCTACGGGACAGGCACTGAAGCTTTCTTT. This codes for CASSPYGTGTEAFF. The V and J genes are TRBV7-2 and TRBJ1-1; 8 bases align to TRBD1. CDR1 and CDR2 (germline): SGHTA, FQGNSA. The V and J ends lost 5 bases and 4 bases, in that order; junction bases with no gene match: 6. The CDR3 runs 14 residues.

The chain joins TRBV7-8 to TRBJ2-7; TRBD2 might be the D (5 bases). The CDR3 runs to 14 residues. The V and J ends lost 5 bases and 5 bases respectively, with 16 bases between them. Germline-derived CDR1 and CDR2 are SGHVS and FQNEAQ. CDR3 DNA sequence: TGTGCCAGCAGCACCCGTCTGAGGGCGGACGAGCAGTACTTC. Translating it yields CASSTRLRADEQYF.

This clonotype has only a few counts. The chain is built from TRBV19 and TRBJ1-4; TRBD1 might be the D (5 bases). V was clipped by 3 bases and J by 3 bases, with 14 bases between them. The CDR3 spans 16 residues. From germline, CDR1 is LNHDA and CDR2 SQIVND (reference sequence). CDR3 nucleotide sequence: TGTGCCAGTAGTATCCGGGGGACCGGGTCTAATGAAAAACTGTTTTTT. Its translation is CASSIRGTGSNEKLFF.

V is TRBV20-1 and J is TRBJ2-5; 9 nucleotides agree with TRBD2. In germline, CDR1 is DFQATT, CDR2 SNEGSKA (reference sequence). After removal of 0 bases from V and 5 bases from J, the junction contained 10 bases not matched to a gene. The CDR3 sequence is 16 residues long. In nucleotides, the CDR3 is TGCAGTGCTAGAGATAGGGCTAGCGGGGAAGGGGAGACCCAGTACTTC. Translating gives CSARDRASGEGETQYF.

The chain recombines TRBV7-9 with TRBJ2-2; D remains unclear. Trimming stripped 1 base from V and 15 bases from J, with 12 bases between. Germline CDR1 SEHNR, CDR2 FQNEAQ (reference sequence). This CDR3 has 12 amino acids. CDR3 sequence: CASSLEEPRVFF. In DNA form, the CDR3 reads TGTGCCAGCAGCTTAGAGGAGCCAAGGGTGTTTTTT.

In this sample, this clonotype turned up a few times. This rearrangement joins TRBV20-1 to TRBJ1-6, with D uncertain. Trimming shortened V by 0 bases and J by 0 bases, and 12 bases separated the two germline ends. CDR3 length: 17 amino acids. CDR1 DFQATT and CDR2 SNEGSKA come from the germline V gene (reference sequence). The CDR3 region has the DNA TGCAGTGCTAGAGATCAACGGGAGAGCTCCTATAATTCACCCCTCCACTTT. Translating it yields CSARDQRESSYNSPLHF.

J is TRBJ2-5 and V is TRBV5-1; 7 bases agree with TRBD1. This CDR3 is 14 amino acids long. The germline V gene has CDR1 SGHRS and CDR2 YFSETQ. Trimming cost V 0 bases and J 7 bases; bases outside gene matches: 6. CDR3 sequence reads: CASSLEGAIGTQYF. The CDR3 DNA follows: TGCGCCAGCAGCTTGGAGGGGGCCATTGGGACCCAGTACTTC.

The chain uses TRBV11-2 and TRBJ2-5; D unresolved. V lost 8 bases and J lost 5, with 24 bases in between. Per germline, CDR1 SGHAT and CDR2 FQNNGV. CDR3 length: 16 residues. As DNA, the CDR3 is TGTGCCAGCTCACCCCGGGCCGCTGAGGTGTGGGAGACCCAGTACTTC. Its translation is CASSPRAAEVWETQYF.

V and J are TRBV7-3 and TRBJ1-1, with D tentatively TRBD1 (6 bases). Germline V gives CDR1 SGHTA, CDR2 FQGTGA. V was cut by 1 base and J by 11 bases, with 17 bases left in between. The CDR3 consists of 14 residues. The CDR3 nucleotides read TGTGCCAGCAGCTTAAGGGGTATATGGGGGCAGGCTTTCTTT. It yields the protein CASSLRGIWGQAFF.

The V call is TRBV4-1, the J call TRBJ1-1; 9 nucleotides line up with TRBD1. This CDR3 spans 15 amino acids. The ends lost 5 bases at V and 1 base at J; junction bases unmatched: 5. Germline CDR1 is MGHRA and CDR2 is YSYEKL. The CDR3 region is CASSDRGRGNTEAFF. In DNA, the CDR3 is TGCGCCAGCAGCGACAGGGGGAGAGGGAACACTGAAGCTTTCTTT.

This clonotype has ten or more counts. V is TRBV6-6 and J is TRBJ2-5, with TRBD1 as a possible D gene (6 bases). V was clipped by 4 bases and J by 3 bases, with 6 bases between them. Germline V CDR1 and CDR2: MNHNY, SVGAGI (reference sequence). This CDR3 comprises 12 residues. The CDR3 region is CASSWDKETQYF. DNA of the CDR3: TGTGCCAGCAGTTGGGACAAAGAGACCCAGTACTTC.

V usage is TRBV11-2 and J usage is TRBJ1-3; D is unclear. V shed 2 bases and J shed 4 bases, with 9 bases lying between them. Germline CDR1 and CDR2: SGHAT and FQNNGV. This CDR3 spans 14 amino acids. Here the CDR3 reads CASSLTAEGNTIYF. CDR3 nucleotide sequence: TGTGCCAGCAGCTTAACTGCGGAAGGAAACACCATATATTTT.

This clonotype was recorded at least ten times. The junction and the germline gene differ at one end; a read error may be behind it. V and J are TRBV29-1 and TRBJ2-5, with unresolved D. CDR3 length: 11 amino acids. The germline gives CDR1 SQVTM, CDR2 ANQGSEA. The CDR3 bases are TGCAGCGTTGAACCGCAAGGGACCCAGTACTTC. Translating gives CSVEPQGTQYF.

This clonotype has just a few counts. The V call is TRBV19, the J call TRBJ2-6, with D unclear. Trimming removed 3 bases from V and 0 bases from J, with 12 bases in between. Germline CDR1 is LNHDA and CDR2 is SQIVND (reference sequence). The CDR3 has 17 amino acids. CDR3 residues: CASSIGVSSSGANVLTF. The CDR3 bases are TGTGCCAGTAGTATTGGGGTTAGCAGCTCTGGGGCCAACGTCCTGACTTTC.

This chain links TRBV3-1 with TRBJ1-2, with a possible D match to TRBD1 (6 bases). The V gene lost 0 bases and the J gene lost 5 bases, with 10 bases spanning the gap. Germline CDR1 is LGHDT and CDR2 is YNNKEL (reference sequence). This CDR3 is 14 amino acids long. CDR3 bases: TGTGCCAGCAGCCAAGATCAGGGGCGGTATGGCTACACCTTC. Protein: CASSQDQGRYGYTF.

A word on this clonotype: Just one base apart from a much larger clone, this may be a read error. The CDR3, as DNA: TGCGCCAGCAGCTCCGGGGGTGGCGCTGAAGCTTTCTTT. It yields the protein CASSSGGGAEAFF. The rearrangement uses TRBV5-1 and TRBJ1-1, with D maybe TRBD1 (5 bases). Germline V lookup: CDR1 SGHRS, CDR2 YFSETQ. This CDR3 comprises 13 residues. Trimming stripped 3 bases from V and 6 bases from J, with 12 bases between. Drawing the rest from reference TRBV5-1 and TRBJ1-1, the complete variable domain is KAGVTQTPRYLIKTRGQQVTLSCSPISGHRSVSWYQQTPGQGLQFLFEYFSETQRNKGNFPGRFSGRQFSNSRSEMNVSTLELGDSALYLCASSSGGGAEAFFGQGTRLTVV.

This clonotype turned up a few times. The chain links TRBV6-1 to TRBJ1-1; no firm D call. The CDR3 runs to 12 residues. V shed 6 bases and J shed 0 bases, with 5 bases lying between them. The germline V gene has CDR1 MNHNS and CDR2 SASEGT. CDR3 loop: CASRKVNTEAFF. The DNA for the CDR3 is TGTGCCAGCAGGAAGGTGAACACTGAAGCTTTCTTT.

The chain links TRBV7-9 to TRBJ2-7; 11 nucleotides align to TRBD2. Germline CDR1 is SEHNR and CDR2 is FQNEAQ (reference sequence). The CDR3 length is 17 residues. Germline trimming cut 0 bases from V and 3 bases from J; bases unmatched to any gene: 7. The CDR3 DNA reads TGTGCCAGCAGCTTAGCCGCCCTAGCGGGGGGTTACTACGAGCAGTACTTC. Its translation is CASSLAALAGGYYEQYF.

The chain carries TRBV20-1 and TRBJ2-7, with 10 bases matching TRBD2. CDR1 is DFQATT, CDR2 SNEGSKA, per germline (reference sequence). The CDR3 covers 14 residues. With V trimmed by 2 bases and J by 3 bases, 4 bases remained unmatched. The CDR3 nucleotides read TGCAGTGCTAGACGGCTAGCGGGAGACTACGAGCAGTACTTC. This encodes CSARRLAGDYEQYF.

This clonotype showed up many times. The chain links TRBV7-9 to TRBJ1-2, with D perhaps TRBD1 (6 bases). V lost 5 bases, J lost 6 bases, and 16 bases lay in between. Germline V lookup: CDR1 SEHNR, CDR2 FQNEAQ (reference sequence). The CDR3 contains 14 residues. CDR3 protein: CASSRNKGGHGYTF. For the CDR3, the DNA is TGTGCCAGCAGCCGGAATAAGGGGGGCCATGGCTACACCTTC.

A single count supports this clonotype. The chain is built from TRBV25-1 and TRBJ2-7; 7 positions match TRBD1. Germline trimming cut 8 bases from V and 8 bases from J; bases unmatched to any gene: 12. This CDR3 region has 13 residues. Germline loops: CDR1 MGHDK, CDR2 SYGVNS. CDR3 in amino acids: CASPSRDSAKQYF. The CDR3 nucleotides read TGTGCCAGCCCTTCAAGGGACAGTGCCAAGCAGTACTTC.

To note about this clonotype: One end of the junction does not line up with germline, which may come from a read error. The chain carries TRBV10-3 and TRBJ2-7, with 15 bases aligning to TRBD2. In germline, CDR1 is ENHRY, CDR2 SYGVKD. CDR3 length: 17 residues. CDR3 sequence reads: CASSLSGLAGGAYEQYF. The CDR3 DNA reads TGTGCCAGCAGTTTGTCGGGACTAGCGGGAGGAGCCTACGAGCAGTACTTC.

About this clonotype itself: The junction does not match germline at one end; this may be a read error. The chain links TRBV7-9 to TRBJ2-2; D might be TRBD2 (5 bases). The CDR3 is 16 amino acids. The germline V gene encodes CDR1 SEHNR and CDR2 FQNEAQ (reference sequence). CDR3 residues: CASSQASGSGTGELFF. In DNA, the CDR3 is TGCGCCAGCAGCCAAGCAAGCGGAAGTGGTACCGGGGAGCTGTTTTTT.

The CDR3 sequence: CASRSGFTYEQYF. The CDR3 coding sequence is TGTGCCAGCAGGTCAGGGTTCACCTACGAGCAGTACTTC. The J gene is TRBJ2-7, the V gene TRBV6-2 or TRBV6-3; the D gene is possibly TRBD1 (5 bases). The CDR3 spans 13 residues. The V gene lost 6 bases and the J gene lost 2 bases, with 11 bases spanning the gap. Germline V gene data show CDR1 as MNHEY and CDR2 as SVGEGT.